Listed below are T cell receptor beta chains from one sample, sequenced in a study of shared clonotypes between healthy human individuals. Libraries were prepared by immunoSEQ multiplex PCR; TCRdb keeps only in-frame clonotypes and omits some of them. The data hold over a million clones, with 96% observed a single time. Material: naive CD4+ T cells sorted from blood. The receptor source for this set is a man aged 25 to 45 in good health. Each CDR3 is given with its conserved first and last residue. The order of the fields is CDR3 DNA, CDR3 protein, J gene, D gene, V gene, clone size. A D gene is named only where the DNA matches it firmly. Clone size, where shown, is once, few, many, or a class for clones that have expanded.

CDR3 DNA: TGTGCCAGCAGCCCTTCGACAGGGTTTATAAATGAGCAGTTCTTC
CDR3 protein: CASSPSTGFINEQFF
J gene: TRBJ2-1
D gene: TRBD1
V gene: TRBV9
clone size: .

CDR3 DNA: TGCGCCAGCAGGAATATCGGGACACCTTACGAGCAGTACTTC
CDR3 protein: CASRNIGTPYEQYF
J gene: TRBJ2-7
D gene: .
V gene: TRBV5-1
clone size: .

CDR3 DNA: TGTGCCACGGGAGATACGCAGTATTTT
CDR3 protein: CATGDTQYF
J gene: TRBJ2-3
D gene: .
V gene: TRBV7-2
clone size: .

CDR3 DNA: TGTGCCAGCGCCTGGGACAGGGGCTCCTACGAGCAGTACTTC
CDR3 protein: CASAWDRGSYEQYF
J gene: TRBJ2-7
D gene: TRBD1
V gene: TRBV27
clone size: .

CDR3 DNA: TGTGCCAGCAGTGAATATCGACTAGCGGGAGGAGAGACCCAGTACTTC
CDR3 protein: CASSEYRLAGGETQYF
J gene: TRBJ2-5
D gene: TRBD2
V gene: TRBV25-1
clone size: once

CDR3 DNA: TGTGCCTGGGGAGCCCTTACCGGGGAGCTGTTTTTT
CDR3 protein: CAWGALTGELFF
J gene: TRBJ2-2
D gene: .
V gene: TRBV30
clone size: .

CDR3 DNA: TGTGCCAGCACCGCCGGGCCCGTCCCTGGAAACACCATATATTTT
CDR3 protein: CASTAGPVPGNTIYF
J gene: TRBJ1-3
D gene: .
V gene: TRBV28
clone size: .

CDR3 DNA: TGTGCCAGCAGCCCGGCGGGGGGGAGAAGTTCGGGCTACACCTTC
CDR3 protein: CASSPAGGRSSGYTF
J gene: TRBJ1-2
D gene: .
V gene: TRBV6-5
clone size: .

CDR3 DNA: TGTGCCAGTATCCCCCGACGGCTAATAAACACTGAAGCTTTCTTT
CDR3 protein: CASIPRRLINTEAFF
J gene: TRBJ1-1
D gene: .
V gene: TRBV19
clone size: .

CDR3 DNA: TGCGCCAGCAGCTTGGGGCTGGGAGAAAAACTGTTTTTT
CDR3 protein: CASSLGLGEKLFF
J gene: TRBJ1-4
D gene: .
V gene: TRBV5-1
clone size: .

CDR3 DNA: TGTGCCACCTCCCGCGCCAATCAGCCCCAGCATTTT
CDR3 protein: CATSRANQPQHF
J gene: TRBJ1-5
D gene: .
V gene: TRBV28
clone size: .

CDR3 DNA: TGTGCCAGCAGGGTTAATAACAATCAGCCCCAGCATTTT
CDR3 protein: CASRVNNNQPQHF
J gene: TRBJ1-5
D gene: .
V gene: TRBV2
clone size: .

CDR3 DNA: TGTGCCAGCAGCTTATTTGATCAATCGGGGACGAACACCGGGGAGCTGTTTTTT
CDR3 protein: CASSLFDQSGTNTGELFF
J gene: TRBJ2-2
D gene: .
V gene: TRBV7-8
clone size: .

CDR3 DNA: TGCGCCAGCAGTGAGCAGAGGAACACTGAAGCTTTCTTT
CDR3 protein: CASSEQRNTEAFF
J gene: TRBJ1-1
D gene: .
V gene: TRBV10-2
clone size: .

CDR3 DNA: TGTGCCAGCAGCTCAGTTAATCAGCCCCAGCATTTT
CDR3 protein: CASSSVNQPQHF
J gene: TRBJ1-5
D gene: .
V gene: TRBV5-6
clone size: few

CDR3 DNA: TGTGCCAGCAGCGCGACTAGCGGGGGGTACGAGCAGTACTTC
CDR3 protein: CASSATSGGYEQYF
J gene: TRBJ2-7
D gene: TRBD2
V gene: TRBV2
clone size: .

CDR3 DNA: TGTGCCAGCAGTACCGGGACAGTGTACAATGAGCAGTTCTTC
CDR3 protein: CASSTGTVYNEQFF
J gene: TRBJ2-1
D gene: TRBD1
V gene: TRBV27
clone size: .

CDR3 DNA: TGTGCCAGCAGCTTTGGAGCTAGCACAGATACGCAGTATTTT
CDR3 protein: CASSFGASTDTQYF
J gene: TRBJ2-3
D gene: .
V gene: TRBV7-2
clone size: .

CDR3 DNA: TGTGCCAGCTGCCAGGAAGAGACCCAGTACTTC
CDR3 protein: CASCQEETQYF
J gene: TRBJ2-5
D gene: .
V gene: TRBV18
clone size: .

CDR3 DNA: TGCGCCAGCAGCTTGGAAGGGAGCTACAATGAGCAGTTCTTC
CDR3 protein: CASSLEGSYNEQFF
J gene: TRBJ2-1
D gene: .
V gene: TRBV5-1
clone size: .

CDR3 DNA: TGTGCCAGCTCAGGGGGCGTCTACGAGCAGTACTTC
CDR3 protein: CASSGGVYEQYF
J gene: TRBJ2-7
D gene: .
V gene: TRBV18
clone size: .

CDR3 DNA: TGTGCCAGCAGCTCAGGACTAGCGGGAGGAAGAGCGGGTGAGCAGTTCTTC
CDR3 protein: CASSSGLAGGRAGEQFF
J gene: TRBJ2-1
D gene: TRBD2
V gene: TRBV7-2
clone size: .

CDR3 DNA: TGTGCCAGCAAGGCAGGCGATACAGCTTTCTTT
CDR3 protein: CASKAGDTAFF
J gene: TRBJ1-1
D gene: .
V gene: TRBV2
clone size: once

CDR3 DNA: TGTGCCAGTAGTATTTGGGGGGTCGGAGAGACCCAGTACTTC
CDR3 protein: CASSIWGVGETQYF
J gene: TRBJ2-5
D gene: .
V gene: TRBV19
clone size: .

CDR3 DNA: TGTGCCAGCAGCATCCTATTGACAGGGACCTCTGGAAACACCATATATTTT
CDR3 protein: CASSILLTGTSGNTIYF
J gene: TRBJ1-3
D gene: TRBD1
V gene: TRBV7-8
clone size: .

CDR3 DNA: TGTGCCAGCAGCCAAGGTGGGAGTCTAGGGTCCTACGAGCAGTACTTC
CDR3 protein: CASSQGGSLGSYEQYF
J gene: TRBJ2-7
D gene: .
V gene: TRBV11-3
clone size: .

CDR3 DNA: TGTGCCAGCAGCGCCCACGCGACAGAAACGAATGGCTACACCTTC
CDR3 protein: CASSAHATETNGYTF
J gene: TRBJ1-2
D gene: .
V gene: TRBV9
clone size: .

CDR3 DNA: TGTGCCAGCACCACGGACAGGTTTTGGGCGGGACGCCTCTATGAGCAGTTCTTC
CDR3 protein: CASTTDRFWAGRLYEQFF
J gene: TRBJ2-1
D gene: .
V gene: TRBV2
clone size: .

CDR3 DNA: TGTGCCATCAGTGTTGATGTTGGGGGGTCGCGTACTGAAGCTTTCTTT
CDR3 protein: CAISVDVGGSRTEAFF
J gene: TRBJ1-1
D gene: .
V gene: TRBV10-3
clone size: .

CDR3 DNA: TGCGCCAGCAGCTATCCGAGAGAGTCCTCCTCTGGGGCCAACGTCCTGACTTTC
CDR3 protein: CASSYPRESSSGANVLTF
J gene: TRBJ2-6
D gene: .
V gene: TRBV5-1
clone size: .

CDR3 DNA: TGTGCCAGCAGCGCTGATTATAGCAATCAGCCCCAGCATTTT
CDR3 protein: CASSADYSNQPQHF
J gene: TRBJ1-5
D gene: .
V gene: TRBV7-8
clone size: .

CDR3 DNA: TGTGCCAGTAGTTGGAGCAACAATGAGCAGTTCTTC
CDR3 protein: CASSWSNNEQFF
J gene: TRBJ2-1
D gene: .
V gene: TRBV19
clone size: .

CDR3 DNA: TGCGCCAGCAGCTTGGCCGCGGGGGGCAGGTACACTGAAGCTTTCTTT
CDR3 protein: CASSLAAGGRYTEAFF
J gene: TRBJ1-1
D gene: .
V gene: TRBV5-1
clone size: .

CDR3 DNA: TGTGCCAGCAGCTTGGTGGGACAGGTTGAAGGGGATACGCAGTATTTT
CDR3 protein: CASSLVGQVEGDTQYF
J gene: TRBJ2-3
D gene: TRBD1
V gene: TRBV5-6
clone size: .

CDR3 DNA: TGTGCCGCCCCCCGTGGGTTTCCTAAAAGAGAGTTCTTC
CDR3 protein: CAAPRGFPKREFF
J gene: TRBJ2-1
D gene: .
V gene: TRBV19
clone size: once

CDR3 DNA: TGTGCCAGTAGTTCCCTCCTCTCGGGGGCTAACTCCTACGAGCAGTACTTC
CDR3 protein: CASSSLLSGANSYEQYF
J gene: TRBJ2-7
D gene: .
V gene: TRBV19
clone size: .

CDR3 DNA: TGCGCCAGCATGAGGAACAATGAGCAGTTCTTC
CDR3 protein: CASMRNNEQFF
J gene: TRBJ2-1
D gene: .
V gene: TRBV5-1
clone size: .

CDR3 DNA: TGTGCCAGCACCCTCCAAGGGCCACCCTACGAGCAGTACTTC
CDR3 protein: CASTLQGPPYEQYF
J gene: TRBJ2-7
D gene: .
V gene: TRBV28
clone size: .

CDR3 DNA: TGCAGTGCTAGCCCGGGGGGCGAGCAGTACTTC
CDR3 protein: CSASPGGEQYF
J gene: TRBJ2-7
D gene: TRBD2
V gene: TRBV20-1
clone size: once

CDR3 DNA: TGTGCCAGCAGCACCTTAAGGGCAGATACGCAGTATTTT
CDR3 protein: CASSTLRADTQYF
J gene: TRBJ2-3
D gene: .
V gene: TRBV14
clone size: .

CDR3 DNA: TGTGCCACCAGCAGAGACCCACCTGTTGGGTGGAAGAACACCGGGGAGCTGTTTTTT
CDR3 protein: CATSRDPPVGWKNTGELFF
J gene: TRBJ2-2
D gene: .
V gene: TRBV15
clone size: .

CDR3 DNA: TGTGCCAGTAGTTGGGACTACGTCACCGGGGAGCTGTTTTTT
CDR3 protein: CASSWDYVTGELFF
J gene: TRBJ2-2
D gene: TRBD2
V gene: TRBV19
clone size: .

CDR3 DNA: TGTGCCAGCAGTGAGGCGGTTGGGACTGAAGCTTTCTTT
CDR3 protein: CASSEAVGTEAFF
J gene: TRBJ1-1
D gene: .
V gene: TRBV25-1
clone size: .

CDR3 DNA: TGTGCCAGCAGTCCTCAGGGTAGGGATCAGCCCCAGCATTTT
CDR3 protein: CASSPQGRDQPQHF
J gene: TRBJ1-5
D gene: .
V gene: TRBV6-5
clone size: once

CDR3 DNA: TGTGCCATTTCGGTCGGGGGAACTAATGAAAAACTGTTTTTT
CDR3 protein: CAISVGGTNEKLFF
J gene: TRBJ1-4
D gene: .
V gene: TRBV6-1
clone size: .